This TCR beta chain was sequenced during a study of shared clonotypes between healthy human individuals. Looking at the study overall: The plates for each donor numbered three CD4 naive, three CD4 memory, two CD8 naive and one CD8 memory.

This table comes from immunoSEQ multiplex PCR, and its TCRdb copy is limited to in-frame clones, with some not included. Here the sample spans roughly 640,000 clones, almost 97% being singletons. The study, taken as a whole, reports: Generation probabilities of non-shared clonotypes were lower (relative to those shared by all four donors).

About this clone: Its antigen is unidentified.

This clonotype was sampled from a young woman in good health. What was sequenced was naive CD4+ T cells sorted from blood. Subset indicated: CD45RA+ positively selected.

The CDR3 loop is CASSLLARGGTEAFF. CDR3 DNA: TGTGCCAGCAGTCTCCTCGCCAGGGGGGGGACTGAAGCTTTCTTT. The chain uses TRBV28 and TRBJ1-1; 7 positions agree with TRBD1. Trimming removed 5 bases from V and 5 bases from J; junction bases left unmatched: 11. The CDR3 extends over 15 amino acids. From germline, CDR1 is MDHEN and CDR2 SYDVKM.